The clone carrying this T cell receptor (beta chain) was observed a few times. TCRdb reprocessed the RT-PCR reads with MiXCR, giving one entry per CDR3 protein. Of around 700,000 distinct CDR3 sequences listed, about 14% were seen once; the top ten hold 3.6%. The CDR3 is 14 amino acids. V lost 1 base and J lost 4, with 12 bases in between. Germline assignment: CDR1 DFQATT and CDR2 SNEGSKA (reference sequence). V and J are TRBV20-1 and TRBJ2-3; TRBD2 might be the D (5 bases). This receptor was identified in a female donor in good health, serving as a healthy control. The sample consisted of memory CD4+ T cells from blood. CDR3 residues: CSARGGVPPDTQYF. The CDR3 nucleotides read TGCAGTGCTAGAGGGGGAGTTCCCCCAGATACGCAGTATTTT.